This record concerns one TCR beta chain sequence. Its target is unknown. The sample contains more than one DNA sequence encoding this CDR3. The CDR3 is 13 residues long. The germline V gene has CDR1 KGHSH and CDR2 LQKENI. The V gene lost 2 bases and the J gene lost 3 bases, with 7 bases spanning the gap. This sample was taken from a study of T cells in localized non-small cell lung cancer. Regarding the study as a whole: The appearance of a median around 57 of the top 100 tumor clones was seen in adjacent lung.

Data came from immunoSEQ multiplex PCR; TCRdb stores just in-frame clones and leaves some out. The repertoire holds approximately 65,000 clones, with about four fifths as singletons. This TCR was sampled from a man aged 40 to 69 with stage II lung adenocarcinoma. The V and J genes are TRBV18 and TRBJ1-2, with a weak D call TRBD1 (5 bases). The source was PBMCs, collected before any cancer treatment. CDR3 sequence: CASSPGTDYGYTF. Here the CDR3 DNA reads TGTGCCAGCTCACCAGGGACGGACTATGGCTACACCTTC.